This is a list of T cell receptor beta chains from one sample in a study of blood T cell repertoires in COVID-19. The table came from immunoSEQ multiplex PCR; TCRdb's copy has only in-frame clones and leaves some out. The table has roughly 350,000 clones, 88% seen once. The source material was peripheral blood. Source of these receptors: an older woman with COVID-19, enrolled during active disease. CDR3s include the opening cysteine and the closing phenylalanine or tryptophan. D genes are given only for firm matches. Not every row has a clone size; where given, it reads once, few, many or a size class.

d_gene | j_gene | v_gene | abundance | CDR3nt | CDR3aa
. | TRBJ1-1 | TRBV5-1 | . | TGCGCCAGCAGCTTGGCCGATTATACGGGAGGGAACACTGAAGCTTTCTTT | CASSLADYTGGNTEAFF
. | TRBJ1-1 | TRBV2 | . | TGTGCCAGCAGCGATATCTGGGGGGACACTGAAGCTTTCTTT | CASSDIWGDTEAFF
. | TRBJ1-2 | TRBV28 | few | TGTGCCAGCAGTTTAGTTAAGCACGGCTACACCTTC | CASSLVKHGYTF
. | TRBJ2-1 | TRBV28 | . | TGTGCCAGCAGTCCTATGCAGGGGAAGGGGGTGGATGAGCAGTTCTTC | CASSPMQGKGVDEQFF
. | TRBJ1-2 | TRBV2 | . | TGTGCCAGCAGTGGCTCGGGGGGAGGGATTGGTGGCTACACCTTC | CASSGSGGGIGGYTF
TRBD1 | TRBJ1-2 | TRBV5-1 | . | TGCGCCAGCAGCTTCTCTGGGACAGGGGATTACTATGGCTACACCTTC | CASSFSGTGDYYGYTF
. | TRBJ1-4 | TRBV7-9 | . | TGTGCCAGCAGCTTAGGCCGCTCCCGAGATGAAAAACTGTTTTTT | CASSLGRSRDEKLFF
. | TRBJ1-2 | TRBV5-1 | . | TGCGCCAGCAGCTTGGACAGGCTATATGGCTACACCTTC | CASSLDRLYGYTF
TRBD1 | TRBJ1-2 | TRBV7-9 | . | TGTGCCAGCAGCCTCGGGACAGGAACTAACTATGGCTACACCTTC | CASSLGTGTNYGYTF
. | TRBJ1-1 | TRBV19 | . | TGTGCCAGTAGTGCCTACCAGGGTGGTTACACTGAAGCTTTCTTT | CASSAYQGGYTEAFF
. | TRBJ2-7 | TRBV4-1 | . | TGCGCCAGCAGCCAAGGGACAGAAAAATACGAGCAGTACTTC | CASSQGTEKYEQYF
TRBD1 | TRBJ2-2 | TRBV6-1 | once | TGTGCCAGCAGTGGCCCGGGACAGGGGTTAACCGGGGAGCTGTTTTTT | CASSGPGQGLTGELFF
TRBD1 | TRBJ1-5 | TRBV7-9 | few | TGTGCGACGCAGGGGGATAGCAATCAGCCCCAGCATTTT | CATQGDSNQPQHF
TRBD1 | TRBJ1-4 | TRBV5-4 | . | TGTGCCAGCAGCGGGGACAGGGAGGGAAAACTGTTTTTT | CASSGDREGKLFF
TRBD1 | TRBJ1-5 | TRBV27 | . | TGTGCCAGCAGTTTAGGGGCAGGGGGCGATCAGCCCCAGCATTTT | CASSLGAGGDQPQHF
TRBD1 | TRBJ1-1 | TRBV23-1 | . | TGCGCCAGCAGTCATCCGAGACAGGGCCCCGGAATGAACACTGAAGCTTTCTTT | CASSHPRQGPGMNTEAFF
. | TRBJ1-1 | TRBV29-1 | once | TGCAGCGGAGGACAGCTGAACACTGAAGCTTTCTTT | CSGGQLNTEAFF
. | TRBJ2-3 | TRBV20-1 | once | TGCAGTGCTAGTTCTACAGATACGCAGTATTTT | CSASSTDTQYF
. | TRBJ2-1 | TRBV6-1 | . | TGTGCCAGCAGTGAACTCTTAGGACTTGGGAGGTACAATGAGCAGTTCTTC | CASSELLGLGRYNEQFF
. | TRBJ2-7 | TRBV12-3/TRBV12-4 | . | TGTGCCAGCAGTTTCCGGGTTTACGAGCAGTACTTC | CASSFRVYEQYF
. | TRBJ1-5 | TRBV6-2/TRBV6-3 | . | TGTGCCAGCAGTTACGGAGGGGGGGCCGGTCAGCCCCAGCATTTT | CASSYGGGAGQPQHF
TRBD1 | TRBJ1-4 | TRBV4-3 | . | TGCGCCAGCAGCCAGGCCGGGACAGGGGGTGAAAAACTGTTTTTT | CASSQAGTGGEKLFF
. | TRBJ1-2 | TRBV18 | . | TGTGCCAGCTCACCGAACAGGGATATCTATGGCTACACCTTC | CASSPNRDIYGYTF
TRBD2 | TRBJ2-3 | TRBV7-8 | once | TGTGCCAGCAGCTCCCGGGGGGTGGGGGGCACAGATACGCAGTATTTT | CASSSRGVGGTDTQYF
TRBD1 | TRBJ1-4 | TRBV18 | . | TGTGCCAGCTCACCGGCAGGGGGGAATGAAAAACTGTTTTTT | CASSPAGGNEKLFF
. | TRBJ1-3 | TRBV6-2/TRBV6-3 | . | TGTGCCAGCAGTTACGGATGGGGGGTGGCTTACACCATATATTTT | CASSYGWGVAYTIYF
. | TRBJ1-3 | TRBV11-3 | . | TGTGCCAGCAGCTCGAGTGGTGAGAACACCATATATTTT | CASSSSGENTIYF
. | TRBJ2-7 | TRBV5-1 | . | TGCGCCAGCAGCTTGGCCTTGACAGGCTCTTACGAGCAGTACTTC | CASSLALTGSYEQYF
. | TRBJ2-3 | TRBV4-3 | . | TGCGCCAGCAGCCAAGAATCTCTAGATACGCAGTATTTT | CASSQESLDTQYF
TRBD1 | TRBJ2-5 | TRBV6-5 | . | TGTGCCAGCACCCACGACAGGGGGTCGAAAGAGACCCAGTACTTC | CASTHDRGSKETQYF
. | TRBJ1-3 | TRBV6-6 | . | TGTGCCAGCAGTTTCAAACCCGCAGGGCAGAGAAACACCATATATTTT | CASSFKPAGQRNTIYF
TRBD2 | TRBJ2-3 | TRBV6-6 | . | TGTGCCAGCGCCCCTAGCGGGACGAGCACAGATACGCAGTATTTT | CASAPSGTSTDTQYF
. | TRBJ2-7 | TRBV7-3 | . | TGTGCCAGCAGCTCGATAGGGGGTAGCTACGAGCAGTACTTC | CASSSIGGSYEQYF
. | TRBJ1-5 | TRBV5-6 | . | TGTGCCAGCAGCTTGGGGGGCCGAATAGGCAATCAGCCCCAGCATTTT | CASSLGGRIGNQPQHF
. | TRBJ1-2 | TRBV27 | few | TGTGCCAGCAGTGAGCGCCAGTTTATGATTAGTAGCTATGGCTACACCTTC | CASSERQFMISSYGYTF
. | TRBJ1-1 | TRBV20-1 | . | TGCAGTGCTAGCAGTGACACTGAAGCTTTCTTT | CSASSDTEAFF
. | TRBJ1-2 | TRBV10-2 | . | TGCGCCAGCAGTAATACAGCCAACTATGGCTACACCTTC | CASSNTANYGYTF
. | TRBJ1-6 | TRBV7-2 | . | TGTGCCAGCAGCCCAGGGGCCCTAAATTCACCCCTCCACTTT | CASSPGALNSPLHF
. | TRBJ1-3 | TRBV27 | . | TGTGCCAGCAGTCCAAACAGGGCTAGTGGAAACACCATATATTTT | CASSPNRASGNTIYF
TRBD2 | TRBJ2-2 | TRBV5-1 | . | TGCGCCAGCAGCTTGGGGGGGACTAGCGGAAACACCGGGGAGCTGTTTTTT | CASSLGGTSGNTGELFF
. | TRBJ2-5 | TRBV2 | . | TGTGCCAGCAGTTTTGACAGGGGAGCGGGGGAGACCCAGTACTTC | CASSFDRGAGETQYF
TRBD1 | TRBJ1-5 | TRBV5-8 | . | TGTGCCAGCAGGGGACAGGGGAATCAGCCCCAGCATTTT | CASRGQGNQPQHF
. | TRBJ2-1 | TRBV27 | . | TGTGCCAGCAGTTTTGCATCAGGGTCAGTCTACAATGAGCAGTTCTTC | CASSFASGSVYNEQFF
. | TRBJ1-3 | TRBV18 | . | TGTGCCAGCTCACCAGAGATGGCAGGGTTCTCTGGAAACACCATATATTTT | CASSPEMAGFSGNTIYF
TRBD1 | TRBJ2-3 | TRBV24-1 | . | TGTGCCACCAATCCCGACAGGGGGAGAACAGATACGCAGTATTTT | CATNPDRGRTDTQYF
TRBD1 | TRBJ2-7 | TRBV5-1 | . | TGCGCCAGCAGCTTGAGGGTTGGACAGGGGGCCTACGAGCAGTACTTC | CASSLRVGQGAYEQYF
. | TRBJ1-2 | TRBV5-1 | . | TGCGCCAGCAGCCCAACCATCGCGGGTGATGGCTACACCTTC | CASSPTIAGDGYTF
. | TRBJ1-2 | TRBV12-5 | . | TGTGCTAGTGGTTTCTTCAACGGACAAATCTTCTATGGCTACACCTTC | CASGFFNGQIFYGYTF
. | TRBJ1-1 | TRBV5-1 | once | TGCGCCAGCAGCTTGGACATCTCGAACACTGAAGCTTTCTTT | CASSLDISNTEAFF
. | TRBJ1-5 | TRBV2 | . | TGTGCCAGCAGTCGATTCGCGGATCAGCCCCAGCATTTT | CASSRFADQPQHF
. | TRBJ2-7 | TRBV28 | . | TGTGCCAGCAGCCAGGGCTACGAGCAGTACTTC | CASSQGYEQYF
TRBD1 | TRBJ1-3 | TRBV7-9 | . | TGTGCCAGCAGCCCGGGACAGGGCTTAGGAAACACCATATATTTT | CASSPGQGLGNTIYF